The TCR beta chain under discussion was sequenced for a study of blood T cell repertoires in COVID-19. Turning to the study itself: Acute-phase and convalescent COVID-19 samples originated in the United States, Italy and Spain.

In the original processing: For nucleated cells, counts were estimated from reference gene primer amplification. Profiled with immunoSEQ multiplex PCR; TCRdb holds only in-frame clones, not every one. V and J calls and clone size come straight from that table; D and trimming were deduced from the DNA. The table has under 90,000 clones, about three quarters seen once. CDR3 size: 15 residues. In germline, CDR1 is SGHAT, CDR2 FQNNGV. Trimming left V 5 bases short and J 2 bases short, with 14 bases between. The receptor comes from a man aged 50 to 60 with active or convalescent COVID-19. This chain joins TRBV11-2 and TRBJ2-3, with D possibly being TRBD2 (5 bases). The source material was peripheral blood. CDR3 protein: CASSRVGRDTDTQYF. As DNA, the CDR3 is TGTGCCAGCAGCCGAGTAGGTCGGGACACAGATACGCAGTATTTT.